One and the same sample provided the 5 T cell receptor beta chains below, sequenced in a study of cytomegalovirus exposure and HLA in healthy donors. Use of 60 Vbeta and 13 Jbeta primers characterized the PCR. TCRdb's copy holds only in-frame clones and misses some; the assay was immunoSEQ multiplex PCR. Altogether 85,000 to 120,000 clones are present, approximately 79% being singletons, with the ten largest covering roughly 3.6%. Sequenced sample: PBMCs. These receptors all come from a man between 60 and 75 years old in good health and CMV-seronegative.

The chain couples TRBV6-5 to TRBJ1-3, with D unclear. Germline lookup yields CDR1 MNHEY and CDR2 SVGAGI. CDR3 length equals 15 residues. V dropped 5 bases and J dropped 0 bases, with 11 bases sitting between them. The CDR3 protein is CASSPRLLSGNTIYF. The CDR3 nucleotides read TGTGCCAGCAGTCCAAGACTGCTCTCTGGAAACACCATATATTTT.

V usage is TRBV5-6 and J usage is TRBJ2-4; D possibly corresponds to TRBD1 (6 bases). Per the germline V gene, CDR1 is SGHDT and CDR2 is YYEEEE. The CDR3 consists of 14 residues. Trimming took off 3 bases at V and 9 bases at J, with 16 bases between the two ends. CDR3 protein: CASSSPTQGSIQYF. As DNA, the CDR3 is TGTGCCAGCAGCTCCCCGACACAGGGTAGCATTCAGTACTTC.

This rearrangement joins TRBV27 to TRBJ2-1; possibly TRBD2 for D (7 bases). Germline CDR1 is MNHEY and CDR2 is SMNVEV (reference sequence). V gave up 2 bases and J gave up 0 bases, with 14 bases separating them. CDR3 size: 17 residues. The CDR3 nucleotides read TGTGCCAGCAGTTTACCCCGTGGGGGGGCCTCCTACAATGAGCAGTTCTTC. Residues: CASSLPRGGASYNEQFF.

This rearrangement joins TRBV5-1 to TRBJ1-1; TRBD1 might be the D (5 bases). CDR1 and CDR2 from the germline V gene are SGHRS and YFSETQ. V shed 2 bases and J shed 7 bases, with 18 bases lying between them. CDR3 length equals 15 residues. The CDR3 is CASSLSPTVENEAFF. The DNA for the CDR3 is TGCGCCAGCAGCTTATCCCCGACAGTAGAAAATGAAGCTTTCTTT.

The rearrangement links TRBV6-6 to TRBJ1-1; 8 bases align to TRBD1. The V and J ends lost 6 bases and 5 bases, in that order; junction bases with no gene match: 8. This CDR3 has 14 amino acids. From germline, CDR1 is MNHNY and CDR2 SVGAGI (reference sequence). This CDR3 reads CASSLVTGDTEAFF. Here the CDR3 DNA reads TGTGCCAGCAGCCTAGTGACAGGGGATACTGAAGCTTTCTTT.